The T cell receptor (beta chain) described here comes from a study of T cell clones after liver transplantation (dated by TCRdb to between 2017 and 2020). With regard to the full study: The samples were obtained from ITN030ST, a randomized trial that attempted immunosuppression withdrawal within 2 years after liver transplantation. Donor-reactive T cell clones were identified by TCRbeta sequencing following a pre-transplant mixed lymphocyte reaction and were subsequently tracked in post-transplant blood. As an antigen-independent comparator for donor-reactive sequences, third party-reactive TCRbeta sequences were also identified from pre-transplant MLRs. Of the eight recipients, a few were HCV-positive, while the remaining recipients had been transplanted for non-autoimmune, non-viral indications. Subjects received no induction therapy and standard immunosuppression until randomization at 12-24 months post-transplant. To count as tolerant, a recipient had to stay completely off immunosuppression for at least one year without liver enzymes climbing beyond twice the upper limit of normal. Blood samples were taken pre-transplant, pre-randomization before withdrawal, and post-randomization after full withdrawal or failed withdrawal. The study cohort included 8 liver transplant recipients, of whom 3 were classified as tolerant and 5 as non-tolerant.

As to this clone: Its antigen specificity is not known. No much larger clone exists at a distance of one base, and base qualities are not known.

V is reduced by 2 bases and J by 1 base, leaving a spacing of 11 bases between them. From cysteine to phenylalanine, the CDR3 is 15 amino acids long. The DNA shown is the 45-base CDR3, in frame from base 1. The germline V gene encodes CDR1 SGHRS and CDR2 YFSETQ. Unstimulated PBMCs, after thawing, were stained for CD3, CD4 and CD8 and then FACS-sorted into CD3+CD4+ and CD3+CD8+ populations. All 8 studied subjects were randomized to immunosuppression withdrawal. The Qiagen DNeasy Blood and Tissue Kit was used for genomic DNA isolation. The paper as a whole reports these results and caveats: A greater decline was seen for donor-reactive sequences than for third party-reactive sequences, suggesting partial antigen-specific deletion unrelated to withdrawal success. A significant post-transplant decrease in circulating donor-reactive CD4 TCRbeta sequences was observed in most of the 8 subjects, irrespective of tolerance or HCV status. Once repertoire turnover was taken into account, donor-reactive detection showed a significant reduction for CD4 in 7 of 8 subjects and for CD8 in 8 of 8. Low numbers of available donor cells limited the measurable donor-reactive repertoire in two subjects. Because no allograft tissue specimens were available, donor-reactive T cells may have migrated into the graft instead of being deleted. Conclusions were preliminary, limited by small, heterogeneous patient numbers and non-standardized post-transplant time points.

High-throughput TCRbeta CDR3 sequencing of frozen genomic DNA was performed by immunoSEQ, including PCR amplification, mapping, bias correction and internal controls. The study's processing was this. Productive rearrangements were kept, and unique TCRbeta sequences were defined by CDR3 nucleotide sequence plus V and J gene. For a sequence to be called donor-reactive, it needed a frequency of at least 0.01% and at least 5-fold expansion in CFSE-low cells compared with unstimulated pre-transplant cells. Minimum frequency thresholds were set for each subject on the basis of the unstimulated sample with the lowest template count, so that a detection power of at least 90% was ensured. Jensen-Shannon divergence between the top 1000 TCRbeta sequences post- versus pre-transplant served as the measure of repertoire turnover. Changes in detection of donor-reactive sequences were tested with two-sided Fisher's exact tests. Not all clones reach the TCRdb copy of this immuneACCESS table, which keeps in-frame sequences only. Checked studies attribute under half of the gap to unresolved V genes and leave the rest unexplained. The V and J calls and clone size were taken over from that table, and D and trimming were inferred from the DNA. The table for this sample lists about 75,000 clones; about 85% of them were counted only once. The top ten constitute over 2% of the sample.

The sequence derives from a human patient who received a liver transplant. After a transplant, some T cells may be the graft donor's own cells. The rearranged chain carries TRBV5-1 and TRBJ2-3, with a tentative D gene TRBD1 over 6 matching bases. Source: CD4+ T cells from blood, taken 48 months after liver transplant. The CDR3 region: CASSFQGTRTDTQYF. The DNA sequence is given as TGCGCCAGCAGCTTTCAGGGGACCCGCACAGATACGCAGTATTTT. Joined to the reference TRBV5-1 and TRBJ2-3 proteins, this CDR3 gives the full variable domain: KAGVTQTPRYLIKTRGQQVTLSCSPISGHRSVSWYQQTPGQGLQFLFEYFSETQRNKGNFPGRFSGRQFSNSRSEMNVSTLELGDSALYLCASSFQGTRTDTQYFGPGTRLTVL.